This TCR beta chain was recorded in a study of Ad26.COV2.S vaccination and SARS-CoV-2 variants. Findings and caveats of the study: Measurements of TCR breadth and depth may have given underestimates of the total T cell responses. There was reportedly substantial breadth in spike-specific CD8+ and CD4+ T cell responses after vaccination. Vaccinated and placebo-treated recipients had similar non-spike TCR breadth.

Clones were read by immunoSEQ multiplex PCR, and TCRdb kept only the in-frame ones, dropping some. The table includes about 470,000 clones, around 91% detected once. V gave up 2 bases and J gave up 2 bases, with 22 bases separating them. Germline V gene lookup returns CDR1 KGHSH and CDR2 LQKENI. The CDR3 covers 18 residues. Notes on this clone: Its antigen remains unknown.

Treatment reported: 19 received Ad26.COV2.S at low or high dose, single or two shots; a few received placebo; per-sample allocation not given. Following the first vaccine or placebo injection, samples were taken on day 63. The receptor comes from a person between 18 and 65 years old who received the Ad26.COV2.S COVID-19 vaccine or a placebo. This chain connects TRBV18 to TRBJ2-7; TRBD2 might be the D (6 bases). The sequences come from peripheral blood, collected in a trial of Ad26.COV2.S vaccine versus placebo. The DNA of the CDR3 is TGTGCCAGCTCACCAACTTGGGGACGAGGACTACCCACCTACGAGCAGTACTTC. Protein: CASSPTWGRGLPTYEQYF.